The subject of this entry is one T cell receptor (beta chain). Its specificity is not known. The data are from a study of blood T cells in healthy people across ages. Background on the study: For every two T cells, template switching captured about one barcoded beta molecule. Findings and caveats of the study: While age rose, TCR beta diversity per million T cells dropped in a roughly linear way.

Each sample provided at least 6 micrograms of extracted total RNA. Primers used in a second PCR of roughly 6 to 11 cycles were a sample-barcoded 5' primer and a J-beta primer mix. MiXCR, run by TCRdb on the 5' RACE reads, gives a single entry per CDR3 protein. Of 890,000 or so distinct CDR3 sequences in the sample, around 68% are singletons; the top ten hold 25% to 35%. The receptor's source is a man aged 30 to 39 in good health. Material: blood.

CDR3: CASSVTYNEQFF. The CDR3 DNA follows: TGTGCCAGCAGCGTTACTTACAATGAGCAGTTCTTC. The chain links TRBV9 to TRBJ2-1; D ambiguous. Germline V CDR1 and CDR2: SGDLS, YYNGEE. The ends were cut back, 2 bases at V and 4 bases at J, with 4 bases in the middle. CDR3 length equals 12 residues. Using reference TRBV9 and TRBJ2-1 for the parts outside the CDR3, the full variable domain is DSGVTQTPKHLITATGQRVTLRCSPRSGDLSVYWYQQSLDQGLQFLIQYYNGEERAKGNILERFSAQQFPDLHSELNLSSLELGDSALYFCASSVTYNEQFFGPGTRLTVL.